These 19 T cell receptor beta chains share one sample of origin, sequenced in a study of blood T cell repertoires in COVID-19. Assay used: immunoSEQ multiplex PCR; TCRdb lists only in-frame clones, some missing. The sample contains fewer than 300,000 clones, 70% to 90% of which appear only once. Sequencing was performed on PBMCs or T cells enriched from blood (not recorded which). These receptors were obtained from a woman aged 40 to 55 with acute COVID-19.

The genes are TRBV2 and TRBJ2-5; 7 bases are a match to TRBD1. Unmatched junction bases numbered 3, after V lost 6 bases and J lost 2 bases. There are 13 residues in the CDR3. Germline V CDR1 and CDR2: SNHLY, FYNNEI. CDR3 DNA sequence: TGTGCCAGCAGCCGGACAGGACAAGAGACCCAGTACTTC. Protein product: CASSRTGQETQYF.

This sequence joins TRBV30 and TRBJ2-4; D perhaps matches TRBD2 (5 bases). Trimming removed 7 bases from V and 0 bases from J, with 16 bases in between. This CDR3 contains 15 residues. The germline V gene has CDR1 GTSNPN and CDR2 SVGIG (reference sequence). The DNA for the CDR3 is TGTGCCTTCGAAATGAGCGGCCTAGCCAAAAACATTCAGTACTTC. This sequence encodes CAFEMSGLAKNIQYF.

The rearrangement uses TRBV24-1 and TRBJ2-2; D possibly corresponds to TRBD2 (5 bases). The ends were cut back, 4 bases at V and 5 bases at J, with 13 bases in the middle. This CDR3 contains 15 residues. CDR1 KGHDR and CDR2 SFDVKD come from the germline V gene. The CDR3 nucleotides read TGTGCCACCAGTGACCCTATTTCGGGGACCGGGGAGCTGTTTTTT. Its translation: CATSDPISGTGELFF.

This clone was seen just once. The J gene is TRBJ1-5, the V gene TRBV28; D gene uncertain. This CDR3 has 15 amino acids. Germline V gene data show CDR1 as MDHEN and CDR2 as SYDVKM. Trimming took off 7 bases at V and 2 bases at J, with 15 bases between the two ends. CDR3 in amino acids: CASITTPVGNQPQHF. The CDR3 DNA sequence: TGTGCCAGCATCACAACCCCAGTGGGCAATCAGCCCCAGCATTTT.

The chain joins TRBV5-1 to TRBJ2-5; 10 nucleotides align to TRBD2. The germline CDR1 and CDR2 sequences are SGHRS and YFSETQ. The CDR3 is made up of 16 amino acids. With 0 bases clipped from V and 4 bases from J, the junction kept 6 bases outside the gene matches. CDR3: CASSLAVAGGRETQYF. CDR3 DNA: TGCGCCAGCAGCTTGGCGGTAGCGGGAGGTAGAGAGACCCAGTACTTC.

The chain joins TRBV28 to TRBJ1-4; D gene unclear. The CDR3 is 11 residues long. Trimming took 4 bases from V and 5 from J, leaving 2 bases between them. CDR1 and CDR2 from the germline V gene are MDHEN and SYDVKM. The CDR3 bases are TGTGCCAGCAGTTCGAATGAAAAACTGTTTTTT. Amino acids: CASSSNEKLFF.

This clone was recorded at least ten times. The V and J genes are TRBV18 and TRBJ1-4, with D unresolved. Germline V gene lookup returns CDR1 KGHSH and CDR2 LQKENI. The V end lost 0 bases, the J end lost 8 bases, and 10 bases lay between the germline ends. There are 14 residues in the CDR3. For the CDR3, the DNA is TGTGCCAGCTCACCACCGGGAGACGCAGAAAAACTGTTTTTT. Translating it yields CASSPPGDAEKLFF.

The chain has TRBV4-2 and TRBJ2-1; possibly TRBD1 for D (6 bases). V dropped 1 base and J dropped 7 bases, with 11 bases sitting between them. Germline V gene lookup returns CDR1 LGHNA and CDR2 YNFKEQ. The length of the CDR3 is 14 residues. The CDR3 sequence is CASSQGAGANEQFF. The DNA of the CDR3 is TGTGCCAGCAGCCAAGGTGCAGGGGCGAATGAGCAGTTCTTC.

The chain links TRBV10-1 to TRBJ1-3; 7 positions match TRBD1. Germline loops: CDR1 WNHNN, CDR2 SYGVQD (reference sequence). The CDR3 runs to 14 residues. V dropped 4 bases and J dropped 3; count of bases not matched to a gene: 3. CDR3 in amino acids: CASSGGQIGNTIYF. The CDR3 DNA sequence: TGCGCCAGCAGTGGGGGACAGATTGGAAACACCATATATTTT.

The V and J genes are TRBV28 and TRBJ1-1; D is ambiguous. The CDR3 is 13 residues long. Germline V lookup: CDR1 MDHEN, CDR2 SYDVKM. V shed 6 bases and J shed 5 bases, with 13 bases lying between them. The CDR3 sequence: CASRSSPATEAFF. CDR3 bases: TGTGCCAGCAGGTCCTCTCCTGCGACTGAAGCTTTCTTT.

This rearrangement joins TRBV2 to TRBJ2-6; the D is unclear. The V gene lost 6 bases and the J gene lost 2 bases, with 11 bases spanning the gap. CDR3 length equals 15 residues. Looked up from germline, CDR1 is SNHLY and CDR2 is FYNNEI. CDR3 region: CASRIRSTGANVLTF. The CDR3 DNA is TGTGCCAGCAGGATTCGTAGTACTGGGGCCAACGTCCTGACTTTC.

This rearrangement joins TRBV18 to TRBJ1-5, with D unresolved. Deletions cut 2 bases from V and 6 bases from J, with 8 bases between. This CDR3 contains 13 residues. The germline gives CDR1 KGHSH, CDR2 LQKENI. CDR3 amino acids: CASSPAYSQPQHF. DNA of the CDR3: TGTGCCAGCTCACCAGCATACAGTCAGCCCCAGCATTTT.

The chain couples TRBV5-1 to TRBJ2-1; 7 positions match TRBD2. The V segment lost 7 bases and the J segment 9 bases; nucleotides outside the gene matches: 19. Looked up from germline, CDR1 is SGHRS and CDR2 is YFSETQ. The CDR3 runs 16 residues. In nucleotides, the CDR3 is TGCGCCAGCCTCGATCGCGGGAGAGGGCTGGGGACTGAGCAGTTCTTC. As protein: CASLDRGRGLGTEQFF.

The V and J genes are TRBV10-2 and TRBJ1-5; tentatively, D is TRBD1 (5 bases). V shed 4 bases and J shed 1 base, with 11 bases lying between them. Germline values: CDR1 WSHSY, CDR2 SAAADI. The CDR3 sequence is 15 residues long. CDR3 coding DNA: TGCGCCAGCAGTGGTGGCGGGACGAGCAATCAGCCCCAGCATTTT. Protein product: CASSGGGTSNQPQHF.

The chain joins TRBV2 to TRBJ2-1, with D maybe TRBD2 (5 bases). Germline V CDR1 and CDR2: SNHLY, FYNNEI. There are 15 residues in the CDR3. V lost 6 bases to trimming and J lost 0 bases, with 12 bases between them. This CDR3 is CASSPLAASYNEQFF. The DNA of the CDR3 is TGTGCCAGCAGCCCCCTAGCCGCCTCCTACAATGAGCAGTTCTTC.

This sequence joins TRBV18 and TRBJ2-3; TRBD2 matches at 9 bases. CDR3 size: 21 residues. CDR1 and CDR2 from the germline V gene are KGHSH and LQKENI. Trimming removed 6 bases from V and 0 bases from J; junction bases left unmatched: 22. The CDR3 region is CASSRRGLALPLSSSTDTQYF. The CDR3 DNA reads as TGTGCCAGCTCCCGCAGGGGACTAGCCCTCCCCCTTTCTTCTAGCACAGATACGCAGTATTTT.

This rearrangement joins TRBV4-3 to TRBJ1-2; the match to TRBD1 covers 12 bases. Germline CDR1 and CDR2: LGHNA and YSLEER. The CDR3 runs to 15 residues. Losses at the gene ends were 4 bases for V and 8 bases for J; bases not matched to a gene: 8. CDR3 nucleotide sequence: TGCGCCAGCAGCCCAGGGACAGGGGGCCATAGGGGCTACACCTTC. Amino acid sequence: CASSPGTGGHRGYTF.

J is TRBJ1-1 and V is TRBV29-1, with a weak D call TRBD1 (6 bases). The length of the CDR3 is 15 residues. Per germline, CDR1 SQVTM and CDR2 ANQGSEA. Trimming took 1 base from V and 1 from J, leaving 13 bases between them. The CDR3 spells CSVEVSGHKNTEAFF. The CDR3, as DNA: TGCAGCGTTGAAGTTTCGGGACATAAGAACACTGAAGCTTTCTTT. Supplemented by reference TRBV29-1 and TRBJ1-1, the full variable domain reads SAVISQKPSRDICQRGTSLTIQCQVDSQVTMMFWYRQQPGQSLTLIATANQGSEATYESGFVIDKFPISRPNLTFSTLTVSNMSPEDSSIYLCSVEVSGHKNTEAFFGQGTRLTVV.

The J gene is TRBJ1-1, the V gene TRBV28, with D possibly being TRBD1 (6 bases). Trimming shortened V by 5 bases and J by 0 bases, and 16 bases separated the two germline ends. The CDR3 is 16 amino acids. Germline-derived CDR1 and CDR2 are MDHEN and SYDVKM. Here the CDR3 DNA reads TGTGCCAGCAGTCGTGGACAGCGAGTTTTGAACACTGAAGCTTTCTTT. It is translated as CASSRGQRVLNTEAFF.